One and the same sample provided the 27 T cell receptor beta chains below, sequenced in a study of control samples from healthy donors and cancer patients. The assay was immunoSEQ multiplex PCR, and TCRdb's table has in-frame clones only and misses some. The sample consists of about 94,000 clones, around 87% of them appearing once. Sequencing was carried out using blood. These receptors all stem from a woman between 50 and 59 years old in good health.

The chain is built from TRBV5-1 and TRBJ2-3; tentatively, D is TRBD2 (5 bases). The length of the CDR3 is 16 residues. V shed 4 bases and J shed 5 bases, with 20 bases lying between them. Germline V gene sequence: CDR1 SGHRS, CDR2 YFSETQ. CDR3 nucleotide sequence: TGCGCCAGCAGCCTTGAGGGTTCCCTACACGTAGATACGCAGTATTTT. It codes for CASSLEGSLHVDTQYF.

The gene calls are TRBV7-3 and TRBJ2-5; the match to TRBD1 covers 11 bases. Losses at the gene ends were 3 bases for V and 3 bases for J; bases not matched to a gene: 9. Germline values: CDR1 SGHTA, CDR2 FQGTGA. This CDR3 is 17 amino acids long. CDR3 nucleotides: TGTGCCAGCAGCTTGGGGGGCGGGGACAGGGGGGAAGAGACCCAGTACTTC. This encodes CASSLGGGDRGEETQYF.

About this clone itself: In the same sample, other DNA sequences code for this CDR3. The chain uses TRBV7-2 and TRBJ1-1; maybe TRBD1 (5 bases). V was clipped by 5 bases and J by 1 base, with 8 bases between them. Germline CDR1 reads SGHTA; CDR2 reads FQGNSA. CDR3 length equals 13 residues. CDR3 in amino acids: CASSLGQNTEAFF. CDR3 sequence (DNA): TGTGCCAGCAGCCTCGGACAGAACACTGAAGCTTTCTTT.

V usage is TRBV7-2 and J usage is TRBJ1-2; D gene unclear. V was pared by 3 bases and J by 8 bases, with 10 bases between. CDR1 is SGHTA and CDR2 is FQGNSA in the germline V gene. The CDR3 spans 12 residues. CDR3 loop: CASSLSLGGYTF. Written as DNA, the CDR3 is TGTGCCAGCAGCTTGAGTCTGGGAGGCTACACCTTC.

This chain links TRBV28 with TRBJ1-1, with TRBD1 identical over 8 bases. The germline gives CDR1 MDHEN, CDR2 SYDVKM. Trimming removed 4 bases from V and 6 bases from J; junction bases left unmatched: 22. The CDR3 loop spans 19 amino acids. The CDR3 spells CASSSPGGRGPFIRAEAFF. CDR3 coding DNA: TGTGCCAGCAGTTCTCCGGGGGGCAGGGGGCCCTTTATTAGGGCTGAAGCTTTCTTT.

The rearrangement links TRBV19 to TRBJ2-7, with 7 bases aligning to TRBD1. Germline V lookup: CDR1 LNHDA, CDR2 SQIVND (reference sequence). J gave up 0 bases and V 4 bases, and 6 bases lay outside the gene matches. The CDR3 is 15 residues long. The CDR3 loop reads CASSKDRLSSYEQYF. CDR3 coding DNA: TGTGCCAGTAGTAAGGACAGGCTAAGCTCCTACGAGCAGTACTTC.

The V call is TRBV3-1 (or the pseudogene TRBV3-2), the J call TRBJ1-3; D might be TRBD1 (6 bases). The CDR3 totals 13 residues. CDR1 and CDR2 from the germline V gene are LGHDT and YNNKEL (reference sequence). The V and J ends lost 8 bases and 1 base respectively, with 9 bases between them. The CDR3 DNA reads TGTGCCAGCGGAGGGGGGTCTGGAAACACCATATATTTT. Translating it yields CASGGGSGNTIYF.

This clone was recorded only once. This rearrangement joins TRBV11-3 to TRBJ2-7, with D possibly TRBD1 on 6 matching bases. Germline V lookup: CDR1 SGHNT, CDR2 YENEEA. The V gene lost 3 bases and the J gene lost 0 bases, with 18 bases spanning the gap. CDR3 length equals 17 residues. CDR3 DNA sequence: TGTGCCAGCAGCTTTTACTTGGGGGCCGGGATCTCCTACGAGCAGTACTTC. Translation gives CASSFYLGAGISYEQYF.

This chain uses TRBV10-3 with TRBJ2-3, with 8 positions matching TRBD2. This CDR3 has 16 residues. Germline CDR1 is ENHRY and CDR2 is SYGVKD. V lost 2 bases, J lost 2 bases, and 6 bases stayed unmatched. The CDR3 protein is CAISEIGGGSTDTQYF. The DNA of the CDR3 is TGTGCCATCAGTGAGATCGGGGGGGGCTCCACAGATACGCAGTATTTT.

The V call is TRBV21-1, the J call TRBJ1-5. TRBV21-1 is an annotated pseudogene. There are 17 residues in the CDR3. CDR3 protein: CASSKCAVGFSNQPQHF. As DNA, the CDR3 is TGTGCCAGCAGCAAATGTGCGGTAGGGTTTAGCAATCAGCCCCAGCATTTT.

The chain couples TRBV19 to TRBJ2-1; 13 nucleotides line up with TRBD2. Trimming cost V 1 base and J 13 bases; bases outside gene matches: 4. CDR3 size: 14 residues. Germline values: CDR1 LNHDA, CDR2 SQIVND (reference sequence). As DNA, the CDR3 is TGTGCCAGTAGTATAGGGCGACTAGCGGGGGGTCAGTTCTTC. Translating it yields CASSIGRLAGGQFF.

The rearrangement uses TRBV9 and TRBJ1-2; the D gene is possibly TRBD1 (6 bases). Trimming stripped 0 bases from V and 3 bases from J, with 18 bases between. CDR3 length: 17 residues. The germline V gene encodes CDR1 SGDLS and CDR2 YYNGEE. The CDR3 sequence is CASSVGEQGRFDYGYTF. CDR3 nucleotide sequence: TGTGCCAGCAGCGTAGGAGAACAGGGAAGATTCGACTATGGCTACACCTTC.

The V call is TRBV6-2 or TRBV6-3, the J call TRBJ1-1; no reliable D call. The CDR3 spans 13 residues. V gave up 2 bases and J gave up 7 bases, with 11 bases separating them. Per germline, CDR1 MNHEY and CDR2 SVGEGT. The CDR3 DNA reads TGTGCCAGCAGTTACGGGAAAGTAGGTGAAGCTTTCTTT. Translating gives CASSYGKVGEAFF.

The rearrangement uses TRBV3-1 (or the pseudogene TRBV3-2) and TRBJ2-3; D is possibly TRBD1 (5 bases). V was shortened by 1 base and J by 0 bases, with 14 bases between the two germline ends. Germline V gene data show CDR1 as LGHDT and CDR2 as YNNKEL (reference sequence). CDR3 length: 17 amino acids. In DNA, the CDR3 is TGTGCCAGCAGCCAAGTAGGAAGGGGCTATAGCACAGATACGCAGTATTTT. Translating gives CASSQVGRGYSTDTQYF.

V and J are TRBV12-3 or TRBV12-4 and TRBJ1-2, with D unclear. Trimming pared 5 bases from V and 5 bases from J, leaving 9 bases between. The CDR3 contains 12 residues. The CDR3 here is CASSPYKYGYTF. CDR3 in DNA: TGTGCCAGCAGTCCCTACAAGTATGGCTACACCTTC.

The V call is TRBV19, the J call TRBJ2-5; 7 bases are shared with TRBD2. CDR1 is LNHDA, CDR2 SQIVND, per germline (reference sequence). J lost 5 bases, V lost 5 bases, and 5 bases had no gene match. The CDR3 length is 13 residues. CDR3 region: CASSGGRGETQYF. CDR3 DNA sequence: TGTGCCAGTAGTGGCGGGAGAGGGGAGACCCAGTACTTC.

V gene TRBV29-1 combines with J gene TRBJ1-2; TRBD1 might be the D (5 bases). Germline loops: CDR1 SQVTM, CDR2 ANQGSEA. V gave up 3 bases and J gave up 0 bases, with 14 bases separating them. The CDR3 spans 15 residues. Written as DNA, the CDR3 is TGCAGCGTTGACGGGACCCTTGGAGCTAACTATGGCTACACCTTC. Amino acids: CSVDGTLGANYGYTF.

The V gene is TRBV7-3, the J gene TRBJ2-1, with TRBD2 matching over 12 bases. Germline V gives CDR1 SGHTA, CDR2 FQGTGA. The CDR3 length is 15 residues. V lost 1 base and J lost 10; bases outside the gene matches: 5. CDR3 bases: TGTGCCAGCAGCTTAAGTGGGGGACTAGCGGGCGAGCAGTTCTTC. Encoded protein: CASSLSGGLAGEQFF.

The chain couples TRBV28 to TRBJ2-3, with 8 bases matching TRBD2. Germline V gene data show CDR1 as MDHEN and CDR2 as SYDVKM. V was pared by 10 bases and J by 2 bases, with 17 bases of the junction left unmatched. CDR3 size: 17 residues. As DNA, the CDR3 is TGTGCCACCACCCACCGACTAGCGAGAGGGGTCACAGATACGCAGTATTTT. This translates into CATTHRLARGVTDTQYF.

This clone was counted only a few times. The V call is TRBV2, the J call TRBJ2-2; D gene ambiguous. The CDR3 is 14 residues long. Germline V lookup: CDR1 SNHLY, CDR2 FYNNEI. The ends were cut back, 2 bases at V and 5 bases at J, with 9 bases in the middle. CDR3 DNA sequence: TGTGCCAGCAGTGAAAATCCGTCAACCGGGGAGCTGTTTTTT. Protein sequence: CASSENPSTGELFF.

The chain joins TRBV7-8 to TRBJ2-7, with TRBD2 matching over 11 bases. CDR3 size: 16 residues. V was clipped by 3 bases and J by 6 bases; unmatched bases: 10. CDR1 SGHVS and CDR2 FQNEAQ come from the germline V gene. The CDR3 spells CASSLRVAGGPLEQYF. In nucleotides, the CDR3 is TGTGCCAGCAGCTTGAGGGTAGCGGGAGGGCCCCTCGAGCAGTACTTC.

The rearrangement joins TRBV5-6 to TRBJ1-1; D unresolved. This CDR3 is 14 amino acids long. Germline CDR1 reads SGHDT; CDR2 reads YYEEEE. Trimming took off 2 bases at V and 0 bases at J, with 8 bases between the two ends. CDR3 loop: CASSFSFLNTEAFF. The DNA for the CDR3 is TGTGCCAGCAGCTTTTCTTTTTTGAACACTGAAGCTTTCTTT.

This clone showed up just once. The chain employs TRBV6-1 and TRBJ1-2; tentative D call: TRBD1 (5 bases). The CDR3 runs to 14 residues. Trimming cost V 1 base and J 3 bases, with 9 bases left between them. CDR1 MNHNS and CDR2 SASEGT come from the germline V gene. The chain's CDR3 is CASSEGTRYYGYTF. The CDR3 nucleotides are TGTGCCAGCAGTGAAGGGACACGATACTATGGCTACACCTTC.

The gene calls are TRBV18 and TRBJ2-1; possible D gene TRBD2, 7 bases. Trimming shortened V by 1 base and J by 5 bases, and 18 bases separated the two germline ends. There are 17 residues in the CDR3. Germline CDR1 is KGHSH and CDR2 is LQKENI. CDR3 sequence (DNA): TGTGCCAGCTCACCACAGGATTGGGGGGGGCAAAACAATGAGCAGTTCTTC. It codes for CASSPQDWGGQNNEQFF.

This clone was seen just once. This chain joins TRBV28 and TRBJ1-3; D is undetermined. V lost 8 bases and J lost 0, with 11 bases in between. The CDR3 spans 14 residues. The germline gives CDR1 MDHEN, CDR2 SYDVKM. The chain's CDR3 is CASGIWSSGNTIYF. CDR3 coding DNA: TGTGCCAGCGGAATATGGAGCTCTGGAAACACCATATATTTT. Full variable domain (outside the CDR3, taken from reference TRBV28 and TRBJ1-3): DVKVTQSSRYLVKRTGEKVFLECVQDMDHENMFWYRQDPGLGLRLIYFSYDVKMKEKGDIPEGYSVSREKKERFSLILESASTNQTSMYLCASGIWSSGNTIYFGEGSWLTVV.

V is TRBV7-3 and J is TRBJ1-2; 7 bases are shared with TRBD1. V dropped 4 bases and J dropped 7; count of bases not matched to a gene: 9. This CDR3 has 14 amino acids. Germline-derived CDR1 and CDR2 are SGHTA and FQGTGA. The CDR3 spells CASSSYRGTLGYTF. Here the CDR3 DNA reads TGTGCCAGCAGCTCCTACAGGGGTACCCTTGGCTACACCTTC.

This chain connects TRBV11-3 to TRBJ1-6, with unresolved D. This CDR3 spans 18 amino acids. Trimming cost V 1 base and J 5 bases, with 18 bases left between them. Germline V gene data show CDR1 as SGHNT and CDR2 as YENEEA. This CDR3 is CASSLGVGRILDNSPLHF. Here the CDR3 DNA reads TGTGCCAGCAGCTTAGGGGTCGGCCGAATACTGGATAATTCACCCCTCCACTTT.